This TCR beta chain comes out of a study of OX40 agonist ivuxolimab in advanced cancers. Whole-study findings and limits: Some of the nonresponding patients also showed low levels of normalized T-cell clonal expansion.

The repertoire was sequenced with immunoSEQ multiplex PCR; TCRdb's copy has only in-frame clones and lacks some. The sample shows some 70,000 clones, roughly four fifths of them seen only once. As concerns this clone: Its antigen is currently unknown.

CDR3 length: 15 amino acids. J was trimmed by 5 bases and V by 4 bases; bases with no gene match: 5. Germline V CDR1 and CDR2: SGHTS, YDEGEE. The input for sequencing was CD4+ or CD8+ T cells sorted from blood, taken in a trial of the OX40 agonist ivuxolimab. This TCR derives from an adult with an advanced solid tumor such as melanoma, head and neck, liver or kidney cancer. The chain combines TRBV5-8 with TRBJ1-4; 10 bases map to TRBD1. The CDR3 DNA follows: TGTGCCAGCAGCCAACGGACAGGGGGAAATGAAAAACTGTTTTTT. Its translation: CASSQRTGGNEKLFF.